A selection of T cell receptor beta chains follows, all from one sample in a study of identical twins. Each CDR3 protein is one row after TCRdb ran MiXCR on the 5' RACE reads. The sample has more than 200,000 distinct CDR3 sequences, approximately 9% seen once. Sample: memory (CD45RO+) T cells sorted from blood. The receptors were gathered from a woman aged 18-29 years in good health. CDR3s include the opening cysteine and the closing phenylalanine or tryptophan. Each record gives: CDR3 DNA, CDR3 protein, clone size, V gene, D gene, J gene. D genes are given only for firm matches. Expanded clones are given a class, and other clones once, few, many or no size at all.

CDR3nt: TGTGCCAGCAGCCAAGGAACCTATTCATGGGGACAGACCCCTTATGGCTACACCTTC; CDR3aa: CASSQGTYSWGQTPYGYTF; abundance: NA; v_gene: TRBV14; d_gene: TRBD1; j_gene: TRBJ1-2
CDR3nt: TGTGCCATCAGTGAGTCGAGGACAGGCGTTACCGGGGCCAACGTCCTGACTTTC; CDR3aa: CAISESRTGVTGANVLTF; abundance: few; v_gene: TRBV10-3; d_gene: TRBD1; j_gene: TRBJ2-6
CDR3nt: TGTGCCATCTCAGTGGACAAAGAGTTGAGAACGGGCACTGAAGCTTTCTTT; CDR3aa: CAISVDKELRTGTEAFF; abundance: few; v_gene: TRBV10-3; d_gene: NA; j_gene: TRBJ1-1
CDR3nt: TGCGCCAGCAGCCGGAATCTAGCGAGCAGCACAGATACGCAGTATTTT; CDR3aa: CASSRNLASSTDTQYF; abundance: few; v_gene: TRBV4-3; d_gene: NA; j_gene: TRBJ2-3
CDR3nt: TGTGCCAGCGGCCGGGACGTATACTCCTACGAGCAGTACTTC; CDR3aa: CASGRDVYSYEQYF; abundance: NA; v_gene: TRBV9; d_gene: NA; j_gene: TRBJ2-7
CDR3nt: TGTGCCAGCAGCCCAAGCAAAGGCACAGATACGCAGTATTTT; CDR3aa: CASSPSKGTDTQYF; abundance: few; v_gene: TRBV5-5; d_gene: NA; j_gene: TRBJ2-3
CDR3nt: TGTGCCAGCAGCTTTTTAGAACAATTCTCCTACAATGAGCAGTTCTTC; CDR3aa: CASSFLEQFSYNEQFF; abundance: once; v_gene: TRBV11-3; d_gene: NA; j_gene: TRBJ2-1
CDR3nt: TGTGCCAGCAGTGCACAAGGGCAGGGCTACGAGCAGTACTTC; CDR3aa: CASSAQGQGYEQYF; abundance: few; v_gene: TRBV12-3/TRBV12-4; d_gene: NA; j_gene: TRBJ2-7
CDR3nt: TGTGCCAGCACCGCCATGGGCTCCTACAATGAGCAGTTCTTC; CDR3aa: CASTAMGSYNEQFF; abundance: many; v_gene: TRBV7-2; d_gene: NA; j_gene: TRBJ2-1
CDR3nt: TGTGCCAGCAGCGTAGTTGAGGACACCGGCGGGACCCAGTACTTC; CDR3aa: CASSVVEDTGGTQYF; abundance: many; v_gene: TRBV9; d_gene: NA; j_gene: TRBJ2-5
CDR3nt: TGCAGTGCTAGAGATCAAGTAGCGGGAGGGTACAATGAGCAGTTCTTC; CDR3aa: CSARDQVAGGYNEQFF; abundance: many; v_gene: TRBV20-1; d_gene: TRBD2; j_gene: TRBJ2-1
CDR3nt: TGTGCCAGCAGCTTGTGGAGAATAGGTGTAACTCGCAACTATGGCTACACCTTC; CDR3aa: CASSLWRIGVTRNYGYTF; abundance: NA; v_gene: TRBV5-6; d_gene: NA; j_gene: TRBJ1-2
CDR3nt: TGTGCCAGCAGCCCCTGGGAGGGGGGCGGCTACACCTTC; CDR3aa: CASSPWEGGGYTF; abundance: many; v_gene: TRBV3-1; d_gene: NA; j_gene: TRBJ1-2
CDR3nt: TGTGCCATCAGGGCGGGGGCAGAAGAGACCCAGTACTTC; CDR3aa: CAIRAGAEETQYF; abundance: few; v_gene: TRBV10-3; d_gene: NA; j_gene: TRBJ2-5
CDR3nt: TGTGCCAGCAGTCGGGGAGCAGCGGTCCAAGAGACCCAGTACTTC; CDR3aa: CASSRGAAVQETQYF; abundance: NA; v_gene: TRBV9; d_gene: NA; j_gene: TRBJ2-5
CDR3nt: TGCGCCAGCAGCCAAGAAACAGGGGGGCTTAGCACAGATACGCAGTATTTT; CDR3aa: CASSQETGGLSTDTQYF; abundance: many; v_gene: TRBV4-3; d_gene: TRBD1; j_gene: TRBJ2-3
CDR3nt: TGCGCCAGCCGGGGGGGTATGGAGTTTAGTTCCGAGCAGTTCTTC; CDR3aa: CASRGGMEFSSEQFF; abundance: many; v_gene: TRBV5-1; d_gene: TRBD2; j_gene: TRBJ2-1
CDR3nt: TGTGCCAGCAGTTACTTTCTAGCGGGGGGGCCGATTGAGCAGTTCTTC; CDR3aa: CASSYFLAGGPIEQFF; abundance: few; v_gene: TRBV6-5; d_gene: TRBD2; j_gene: TRBJ2-1
CDR3nt: TGTGCCACCAGCAGAGATTTGCTAGCAGGGAATGAGCAGTTCTTC; CDR3aa: CATSRDLLAGNEQFF; abundance: few; v_gene: TRBV15; d_gene: NA; j_gene: TRBJ2-1
CDR3nt: TGTGCCAGCAGCCCTGTTGTGGGGGCGGTGAACACTGAAGCTTTCTTT; CDR3aa: CASSPVVGAVNTEAFF; abundance: NA; v_gene: TRBV12-3/TRBV12-4; d_gene: NA; j_gene: TRBJ1-1
CDR3nt: TGTGCCAGCGCACCGGGACAGTCTCACGATCATGGCTACACCTTC; CDR3aa: CASAPGQSHDHGYTF; abundance: few; v_gene: TRBV6-1; d_gene: TRBD1; j_gene: TRBJ1-2
CDR3nt: TGTGCCAGCAGCGTAGCAGGGGGGGGCTACACCTTC; CDR3aa: CASSVAGGGYTF; abundance: NA; v_gene: TRBV9; d_gene: TRBD1; j_gene: TRBJ1-2
CDR3nt: TGCAGTGCTGTCCAACAGGGGGTCTACGAGCAGTACTTC; CDR3aa: CSAVQQGVYEQYF; abundance: NA; v_gene: TRBV20-1; d_gene: TRBD1; j_gene: TRBJ2-7
CDR3nt: TGTGCCAGCAGCTTCAAAGCGCCCGGGGAGCTGTTTTTT; CDR3aa: CASSFKAPGELFF; abundance: NA; v_gene: TRBV7-9; d_gene: NA; j_gene: TRBJ2-2
CDR3nt: TGCAGTGCTAGATTGGGTAGGGGACCAGAGGGTGAGCAGTTCTTC; CDR3aa: CSARLGRGPEGEQFF; abundance: NA; v_gene: TRBV20-1; d_gene: NA; j_gene: TRBJ2-1
CDR3nt: TGTGCCAGCAGCCCTATTAACACCGGGGAGCTGTTTTTT; CDR3aa: CASSPINTGELFF; abundance: NA; v_gene: TRBV27; d_gene: NA; j_gene: TRBJ2-2
CDR3nt: TGTGCCAGCATGACTAGCGGGGCGATAAGAGCCGGGGAGCTGTTTTTT; CDR3aa: CASMTSGAIRAGELFF; abundance: NA; v_gene: TRBV6-1; d_gene: TRBD2; j_gene: TRBJ2-2
CDR3nt: TGCAGTGCTAGCAGGCCGTCTAATGAAAAACTGTTTTTT; CDR3aa: CSASRPSNEKLFF; abundance: many; v_gene: TRBV20-1; d_gene: NA; j_gene: TRBJ1-4
CDR3nt: TGTGCCAGCAGCCTAGGGGGGGTGGTATCTGGAAACACCATATATTTT; CDR3aa: CASSLGGVVSGNTIYF; abundance: NA; v_gene: TRBV7-2; d_gene: NA; j_gene: TRBJ1-3
CDR3nt: TGTGCCAGCAGTTACTCGGGAGTGTTGGCTGGACGCACAGATACGCAGTATTTT; CDR3aa: CASSYSGVLAGRTDTQYF; abundance: few; v_gene: TRBV6-5; d_gene: NA; j_gene: TRBJ2-3
CDR3nt: TGTGCCAGCAGTGAGGCAGCGGATAGCACAGATACGCAGTATTTT; CDR3aa: CASSEAADSTDTQYF; abundance: few; v_gene: TRBV6-4; d_gene: NA; j_gene: TRBJ2-3
CDR3nt: TGTGCCAGCAGTTTAAGCAACAACTACGAGCAGTACTTC; CDR3aa: CASSLSNNYEQYF; abundance: NA; v_gene: TRBV28; d_gene: NA; j_gene: TRBJ2-7
CDR3nt: TGTGCCAGCAGCCTATGGACTAGCGGGAGCGGGTCCTACAATGAGCAGTTCTTC; CDR3aa: CASSLWTSGSGSYNEQFF; abundance: few; v_gene: TRBV4-2; d_gene: TRBD2; j_gene: TRBJ2-1
CDR3nt: TGCGCCAGCAGCTTGGATCCAGGGGGGGGTCAGCCCCAGCATTTT; CDR3aa: CASSLDPGGGQPQHF; abundance: NA; v_gene: TRBV5-1; d_gene: TRBD1; j_gene: TRBJ1-5
CDR3nt: TGTGCCAGCAGTTACCAGCAGTTACTTGGACTAGGCTTCAATGAGCAGTTCTTC; CDR3aa: CASSYQQLLGLGFNEQFF; abundance: NA; v_gene: TRBV6-5; d_gene: TRBD2; j_gene: TRBJ2-1
CDR3nt: TGCGCCAGCAGCTTGGTAGGGGGCGCGACCCAGCATTTT; CDR3aa: CASSLVGGATQHF; abundance: many; v_gene: TRBV5-1; d_gene: TRBD1; j_gene: TRBJ1-5
CDR3nt: TGTGCCAGCAGCTTAGCGGGGACTAGCGCCTTTTTTTCCTACGAGCAGTACTTC; CDR3aa: CASSLAGTSAFFSYEQYF; abundance: few; v_gene: TRBV7-2; d_gene: TRBD2; j_gene: TRBJ2-7
CDR3nt: TGTGCCAGCAGCTCGAGGGAGGTGGACGAGCAGTACTTC; CDR3aa: CASSSREVDEQYF; abundance: NA; v_gene: TRBV7-2; d_gene: NA; j_gene: TRBJ2-7
CDR3nt: TGTGCCACCAGCAGAGACAGCTGGGGCCGCTCGGAAGAGACCCAGTACTTC; CDR3aa: CATSRDSWGRSEETQYF; abundance: few; v_gene: TRBV15; d_gene: NA; j_gene: TRBJ2-5
CDR3nt: TGTGCCAGCAGCGGACAGGGGAACACTGAATCTTTCTTT; CDR3aa: CASSGQGNTESFF; abundance: NA; v_gene: TRBV11-3; d_gene: TRBD1; j_gene: TRBJ1-1
CDR3nt: TGTGCCAGCATGTGGGCGAGGAGGGAGACCCAGTACTTC; CDR3aa: CASMWARRETQYF; abundance: NA; v_gene: TRBV6-6; d_gene: NA; j_gene: TRBJ2-5
CDR3nt: TGTGCCAGCAGTGACCCGCATTCGGGTCGCGCTGAAGCTTTCTTT; CDR3aa: CASSDPHSGRAEAFF; abundance: NA; v_gene: TRBV6-1; d_gene: NA; j_gene: TRBJ1-1
CDR3nt: TGTGCCAGCAGGTCGGATCGCACCGGGGAGCTGTTTTTT; CDR3aa: CASRSDRTGELFF; abundance: few; v_gene: TRBV5-6; d_gene: NA; j_gene: TRBJ2-2
CDR3nt: TGTGCCAGCAGTTTTTCGGGGGGGCATGATGAGCAGTTCTTC; CDR3aa: CASSFSGGHDEQFF; abundance: NA; v_gene: TRBV12-3/TRBV12-4; d_gene: TRBD2; j_gene: TRBJ2-1
CDR3nt: TGTGCCAGCAGTTCCGGGGGCCAGCCCCAGCATTTT; CDR3aa: CASSSGGQPQHF; abundance: few; v_gene: TRBV28; d_gene: NA; j_gene: TRBJ1-5